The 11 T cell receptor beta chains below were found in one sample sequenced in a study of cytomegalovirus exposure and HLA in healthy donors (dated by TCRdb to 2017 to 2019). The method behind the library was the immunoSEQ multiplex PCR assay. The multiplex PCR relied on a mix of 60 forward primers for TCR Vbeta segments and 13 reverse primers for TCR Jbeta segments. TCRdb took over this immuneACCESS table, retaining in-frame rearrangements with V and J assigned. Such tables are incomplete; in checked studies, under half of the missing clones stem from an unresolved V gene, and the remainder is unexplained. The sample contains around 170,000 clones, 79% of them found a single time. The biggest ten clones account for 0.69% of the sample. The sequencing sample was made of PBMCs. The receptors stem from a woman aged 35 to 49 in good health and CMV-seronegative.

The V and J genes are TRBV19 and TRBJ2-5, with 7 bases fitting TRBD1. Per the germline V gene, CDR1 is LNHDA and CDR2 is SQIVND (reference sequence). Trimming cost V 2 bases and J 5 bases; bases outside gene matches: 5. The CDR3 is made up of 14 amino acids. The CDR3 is CASSISRGSETQYF. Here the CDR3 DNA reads TGTGCCAGTAGTATATCCAGGGGGAGTGAGACCCAGTACTTC.

CDR3 coding DNA: TGCACCAGCCCGGAACGAGGGTATGGCTACACCTTC. Protein sequence: CTSPERGYGYTF. The genes are TRBV1 and TRBJ1-2. TRBV1 is recorded as a pseudogene. This CDR3 contains 12 residues.

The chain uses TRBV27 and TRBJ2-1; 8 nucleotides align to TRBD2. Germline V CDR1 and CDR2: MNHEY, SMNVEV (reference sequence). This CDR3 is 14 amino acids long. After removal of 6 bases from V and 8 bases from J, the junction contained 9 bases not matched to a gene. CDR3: CASSPPGTRYEQFF. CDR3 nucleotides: TGTGCCAGCAGCCCGCCCGGGACTAGGTATGAGCAGTTCTTC.

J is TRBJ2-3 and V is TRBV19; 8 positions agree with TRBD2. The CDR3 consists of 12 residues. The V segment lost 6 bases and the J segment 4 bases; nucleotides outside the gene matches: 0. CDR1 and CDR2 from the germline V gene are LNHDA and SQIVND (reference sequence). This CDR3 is CASSGRADTQYF. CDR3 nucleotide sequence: TGTGCCAGTAGCGGGAGGGCAGATACGCAGTATTTT.

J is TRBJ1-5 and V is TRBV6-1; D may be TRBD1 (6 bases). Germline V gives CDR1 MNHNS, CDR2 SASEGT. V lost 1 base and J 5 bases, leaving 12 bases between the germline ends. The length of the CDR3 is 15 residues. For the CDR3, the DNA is TGTGCCAGCAGTGAAGGTCTGACAGGATATCAGCCCCAGCATTTT. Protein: CASSEGLTGYQPQHF.

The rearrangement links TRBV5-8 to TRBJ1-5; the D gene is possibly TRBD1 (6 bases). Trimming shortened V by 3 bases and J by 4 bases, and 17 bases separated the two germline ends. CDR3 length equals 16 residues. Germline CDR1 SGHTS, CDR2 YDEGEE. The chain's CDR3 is CASSSIAGTWNQPQHF. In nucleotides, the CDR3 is TGTGCCAGCAGCTCGATAGCCGGGACATGGAATCAGCCCCAGCATTTT.

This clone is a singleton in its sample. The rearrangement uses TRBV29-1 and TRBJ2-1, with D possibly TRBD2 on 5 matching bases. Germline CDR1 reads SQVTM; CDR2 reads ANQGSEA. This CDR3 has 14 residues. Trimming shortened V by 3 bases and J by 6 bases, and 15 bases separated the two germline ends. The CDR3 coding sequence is TGCAGCGTTGATGGGCTAGTCGGGGTCAATGAGCAGTTCTTC. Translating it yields CSVDGLVGVNEQFF.

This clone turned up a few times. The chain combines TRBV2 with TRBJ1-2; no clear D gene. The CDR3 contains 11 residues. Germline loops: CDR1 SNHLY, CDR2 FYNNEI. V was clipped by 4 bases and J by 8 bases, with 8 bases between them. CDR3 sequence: CASSGARGYTF. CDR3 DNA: TGTGCCAGCAGTGGGGCTCGCGGCTACACCTTC.

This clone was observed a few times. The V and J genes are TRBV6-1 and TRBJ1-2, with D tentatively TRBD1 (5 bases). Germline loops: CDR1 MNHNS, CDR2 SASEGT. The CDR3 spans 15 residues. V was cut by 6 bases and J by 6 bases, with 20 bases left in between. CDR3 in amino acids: CASRGGLTFADGYTF. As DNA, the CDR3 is TGTGCCAGCAGGGGGGGATTGACTTTCGCGGATGGCTACACCTTC.

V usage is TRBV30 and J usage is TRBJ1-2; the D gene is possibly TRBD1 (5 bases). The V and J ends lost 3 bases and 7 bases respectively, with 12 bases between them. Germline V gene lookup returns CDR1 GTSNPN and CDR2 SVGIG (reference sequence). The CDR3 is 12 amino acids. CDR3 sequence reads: CAWSAQGSGYTF. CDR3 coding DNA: TGTGCCTGGAGCGCCCAGGGTAGTGGCTACACCTTC.

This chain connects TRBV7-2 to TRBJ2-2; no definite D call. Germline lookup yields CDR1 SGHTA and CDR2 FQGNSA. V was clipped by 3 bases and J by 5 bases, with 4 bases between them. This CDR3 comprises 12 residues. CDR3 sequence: CASSFSTGELFF. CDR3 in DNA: TGTGCCAGCAGCTTTAGTACCGGGGAGCTGTTTTTT.